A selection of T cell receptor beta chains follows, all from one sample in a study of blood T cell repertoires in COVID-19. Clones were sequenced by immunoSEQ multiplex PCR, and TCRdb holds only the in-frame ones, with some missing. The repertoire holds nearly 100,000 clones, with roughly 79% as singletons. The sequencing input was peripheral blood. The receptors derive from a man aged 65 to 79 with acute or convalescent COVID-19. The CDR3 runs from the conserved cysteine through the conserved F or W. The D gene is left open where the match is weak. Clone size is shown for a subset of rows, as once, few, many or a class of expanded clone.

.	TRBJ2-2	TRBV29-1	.	TGCAGCGTTGGACAGCTGAACACCGGGGAGCTGTTTTTT	CSVGQLNTGELFF
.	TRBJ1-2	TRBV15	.	TGTGCCACCAGCAGAGGGGCAGGGAATAATGGCTACACCTTC	CATSRGAGNNGYTF
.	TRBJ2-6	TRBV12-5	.	TGTGCTAGTGGTCCCGGGACATCGAACCCCTCTGGGGCCAACGTCCTGACTTTC	CASGPGTSNPSGANVLTF
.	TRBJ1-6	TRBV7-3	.	TGTGCCAGCCGTGAGGTATCTAGGAATTCACCCCTCCACTTT	CASREVSRNSPLHF
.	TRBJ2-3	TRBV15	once	TGTGCCACCAGCTTTCCAAGCACAGATACGCAGTATTTT	CATSFPSTDTQYF
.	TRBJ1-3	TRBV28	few	TGTGCCAGCACCCAACAGGGAGCTGGAAACACCATATATTTT	CASTQQGAGNTIYF
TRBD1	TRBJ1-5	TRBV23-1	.	TGCGCCAGCAGTCGGTTCACAGGGGGATATAGCAATCAGCCCCAGCATTTT	CASSRFTGGYSNQPQHF
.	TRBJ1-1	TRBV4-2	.	TGTGCCAGCAGCCATCCCAAGAACACTGAAGCTTTCTTT	CASSHPKNTEAFF
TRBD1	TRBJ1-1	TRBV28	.	TGTGCCAGCAGGTCCCCACAGGGGTACACTGAAGCTTTCTTT	CASRSPQGYTEAFF
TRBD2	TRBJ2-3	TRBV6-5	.	TGTGCCAGCACACCAACTAGCGGGCGAACAGATACGCAGTATTTT	CASTPTSGRTDTQYF
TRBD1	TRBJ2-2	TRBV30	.	TGTGCCTGGAGGGGACAGGTAGCAGTCACCGGGGAGCTGTTTTTT	CAWRGQVAVTGELFF
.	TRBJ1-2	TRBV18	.	TGTGCCAGCTCACCATCCCAGGATTCTAACTATGGCTACACCTTC	CASSPSQDSNYGYTF
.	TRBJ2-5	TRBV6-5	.	TGTGCCAGCAGTTACGACCTCGGGCAAGAGACCCAGTACTTC	CASSYDLGQETQYF
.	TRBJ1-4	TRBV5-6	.	TGTGCCAGCAGCTTGATGCGTCACAGGCCTGATGAAAAACTGTTTTTT	CASSLMRHRPDEKLFF
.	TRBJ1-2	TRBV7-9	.	TGTGCCAGCAGCTTAGTTCAGGACTATGGCTACACCTTC	CASSLVQDYGYTF
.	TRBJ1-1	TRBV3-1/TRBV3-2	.	TGTGCCAGCAGCCATGCCCAGGTCCCTTACACTGAAGCTTTCTTT	CASSHAQVPYTEAFF
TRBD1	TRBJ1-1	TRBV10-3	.	TGTGCCACACAGGGGCCGGGCACTGAAGCTTTCTTT	CATQGPGTEAFF
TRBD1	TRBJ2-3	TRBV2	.	TGTGCCAGCAGTGGGGACAGGGGGCTTGGAGATACGCAGTATTTT	CASSGDRGLGDTQYF
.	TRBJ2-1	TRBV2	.	TGTGCCAGCCTCGCGGGAAGCTCCTACAATGAGCAGTTCTTC	CASLAGSSYNEQFF
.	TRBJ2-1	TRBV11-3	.	TGTGCCAGCAGCTTTGGTGGCGGAGCCCCCTACAATGAGCAGTTCTTC	CASSFGGGAPYNEQFF